The entry that follows covers one T cell receptor (beta chain) sequence. Its antigen remains unidentified. The survey-level immunoSEQ assay was used. Sequenced by immunoSEQ multiplex PCR; TCRdb stores in-frame clones only, minus some. The sample comprises tens of thousands of clones, 65% to 80% of which are singletons, and approximately 8% rests with the top ten. Rectal tissue came from one to two pinch biopsies taken at colonoscopy. The diagnostic colonoscopy in ulcerative colitis patients preceded any immunosuppressive treatment. The data were taken from a study of pediatric ulcerative colitis. Study-level points and caveats: Acute severe colitis showed lower rectal diversity from clonal expansions.

Germline CDR1 and CDR2: MNHEY and SMNVEV (reference sequence). CDR3 length equals 16 residues. Trimming removed 0 bases at V and 0 bases at J, with 9 bases between. This chain connects TRBV27 to TRBJ2-1; a possible D gene is TRBD2 (5 bases). Sequences were obtained from gut tissue. This receptor was identified in a boy between 10 and 17 years old with severe ulcerative colitis. The CDR3, as DNA: TGTGCCAGCAGTTTATCGTACCTAGCCTCCTACAATGAGCAGTTCTTC. Protein: CASSLSYLASYNEQFF.